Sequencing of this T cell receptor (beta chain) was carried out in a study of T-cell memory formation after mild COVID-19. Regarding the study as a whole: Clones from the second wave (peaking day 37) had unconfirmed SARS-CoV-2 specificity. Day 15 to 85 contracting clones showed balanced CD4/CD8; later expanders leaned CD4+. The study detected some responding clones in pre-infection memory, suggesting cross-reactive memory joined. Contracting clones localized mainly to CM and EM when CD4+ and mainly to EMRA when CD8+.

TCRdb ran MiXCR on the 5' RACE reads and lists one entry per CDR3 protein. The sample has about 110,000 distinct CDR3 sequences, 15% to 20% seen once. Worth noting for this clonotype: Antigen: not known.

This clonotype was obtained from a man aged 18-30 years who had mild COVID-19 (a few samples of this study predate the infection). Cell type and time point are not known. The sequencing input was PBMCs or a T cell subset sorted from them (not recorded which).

As DNA, the CDR3 is TGTGCCAGCAGCTCACAACTACTTTCCTATGGCTACACCTTC. Translating it yields CASSSQLLSYGYTF. The chain couples TRBV7-2 to TRBJ1-2; D not certain. V was trimmed by 4 bases and J by 4 bases, leaving 13 bases between them. Per the germline V gene, CDR1 is SGHTA and CDR2 is FQGNSA. The CDR3 spans 14 residues. The variable domain in full, completed from reference TRBV7-2 and TRBJ1-2, reads GAGVSQSPSNKVTEKGKDVELRCDPISGHTALYWYRQSLGQGLEFLIYFQGNSAPDKSGLPSDRFSAERTGGSVSTLTIQRTQQEDSAVYLCASSSQLLSYGYTFGSGTRLTVV.